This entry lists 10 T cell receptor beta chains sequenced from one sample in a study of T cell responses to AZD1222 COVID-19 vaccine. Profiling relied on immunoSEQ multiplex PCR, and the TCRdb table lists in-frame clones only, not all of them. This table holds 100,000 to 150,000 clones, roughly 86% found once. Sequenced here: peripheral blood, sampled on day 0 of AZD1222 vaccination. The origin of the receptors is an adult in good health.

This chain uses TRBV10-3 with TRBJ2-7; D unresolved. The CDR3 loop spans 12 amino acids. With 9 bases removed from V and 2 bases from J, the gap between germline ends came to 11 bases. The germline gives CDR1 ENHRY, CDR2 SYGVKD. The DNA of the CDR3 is TGTGCCATTGCGTCTTACACCTACGAGCAGTACTTC. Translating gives CAIASYTYEQYF.

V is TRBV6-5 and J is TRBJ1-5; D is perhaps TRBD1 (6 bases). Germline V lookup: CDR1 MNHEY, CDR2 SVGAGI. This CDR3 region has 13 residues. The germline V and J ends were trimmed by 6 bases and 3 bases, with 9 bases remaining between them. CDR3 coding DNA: TGTGCCAGCAGCCGACAGGACAATCAGCCCCAGCATTTT. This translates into CASSRQDNQPQHF.

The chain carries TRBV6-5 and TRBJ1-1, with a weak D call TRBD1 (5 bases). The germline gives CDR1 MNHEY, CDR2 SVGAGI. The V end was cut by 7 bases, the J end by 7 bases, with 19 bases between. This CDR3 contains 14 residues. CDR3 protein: CASTSGSAGFEAFF. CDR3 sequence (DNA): TGTGCCAGCACCTCAGGGTCGGCCGGATTTGAAGCTTTCTTT.

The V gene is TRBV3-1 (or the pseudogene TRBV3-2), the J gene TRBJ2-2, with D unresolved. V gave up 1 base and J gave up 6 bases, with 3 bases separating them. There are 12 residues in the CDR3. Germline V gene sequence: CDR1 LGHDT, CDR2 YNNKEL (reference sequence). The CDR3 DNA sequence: TGTGCCAGCAGCCAAGTTCCCGGGGAGCTGTTTTTT. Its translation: CASSQVPGELFF.

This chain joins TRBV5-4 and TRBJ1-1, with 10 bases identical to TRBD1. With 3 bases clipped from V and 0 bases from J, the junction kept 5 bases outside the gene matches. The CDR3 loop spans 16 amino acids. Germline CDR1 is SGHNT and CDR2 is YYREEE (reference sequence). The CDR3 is CASSSGTGAMNTEAFF. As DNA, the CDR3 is TGTGCCAGCAGCTCTGGGACAGGGGCCATGAACACTGAAGCTTTCTTT.

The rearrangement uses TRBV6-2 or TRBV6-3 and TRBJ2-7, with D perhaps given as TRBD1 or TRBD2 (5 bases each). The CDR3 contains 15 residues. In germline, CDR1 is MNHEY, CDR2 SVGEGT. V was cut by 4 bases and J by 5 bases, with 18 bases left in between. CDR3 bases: TGTGCCAGCAGTTCCCCGGGACGGATCCGGGACGAGCAGTACTTC. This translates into CASSSPGRIRDEQYF.

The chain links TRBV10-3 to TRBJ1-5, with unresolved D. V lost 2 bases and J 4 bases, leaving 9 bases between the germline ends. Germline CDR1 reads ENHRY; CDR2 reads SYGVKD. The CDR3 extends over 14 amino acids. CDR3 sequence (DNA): TGTGCCATCAGTGAGGGGCAGATTAATCAGCCCCAGCATTTT. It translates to CAISEGQINQPQHF.

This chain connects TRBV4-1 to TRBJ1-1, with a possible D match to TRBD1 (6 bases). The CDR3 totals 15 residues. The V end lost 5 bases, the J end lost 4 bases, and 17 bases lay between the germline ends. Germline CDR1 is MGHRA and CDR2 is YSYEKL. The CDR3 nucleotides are TGCGCCAGCAGCATGCTCAGGGGCCTCGTCACTGAAGCTTTCTTT. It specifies CASSMLRGLVTEAFF.

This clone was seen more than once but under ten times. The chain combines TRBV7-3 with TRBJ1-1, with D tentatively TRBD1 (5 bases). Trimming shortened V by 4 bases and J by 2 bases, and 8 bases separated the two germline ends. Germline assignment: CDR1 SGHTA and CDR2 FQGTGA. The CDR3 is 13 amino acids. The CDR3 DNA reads TGTGCCAGCAGCTCCGACAGTAACACTGAAGCTTTCTTT. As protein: CASSSDSNTEAFF.

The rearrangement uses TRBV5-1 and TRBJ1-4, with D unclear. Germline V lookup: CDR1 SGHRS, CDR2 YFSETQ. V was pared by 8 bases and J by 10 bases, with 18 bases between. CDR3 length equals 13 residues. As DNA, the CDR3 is TGCGCCAGTAGCCGACACTCCTGGGCAAAACTGTTTTTT. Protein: CASSRHSWAKLFF.